A selection of T cell receptor beta chains follows, all from one sample in a study of blood T cell repertoires in COVID-19. Sequencing was performed with immunoSEQ multiplex PCR; in TCRdb, only in-frame clones are kept and a portion is missing. The profile shows around 180,000 clones, roughly 84% of them singletons. Sequenced: peripheral blood. Source of these receptors: a woman older than 75 with acute or convalescent COVID-19. Both conserved end residues are part of each CDR3. The D gene is left open where the match is weak.

DNA	CDR3	D	V	length	J
TGTGCCAGCAGCTTAGCCCGGGTTGGCACCGGGGAGCTGTTTTTT	CASSLARVGTGELFF	.	TRBV7-9	15	TRBJ2-2
TGTGCCAGCAGCGTAACAGGAAGCACAGATACGCAGTATTTT	CASSVTGSTDTQYF	.	TRBV9	14	TRBJ2-3
TGTGCCAGCAGCCCGACAGGGCTGGATGGCTACACCTTC	CASSPTGLDGYTF	TRBD1	TRBV7-9	13	TRBJ1-2
TGTGCCAGCAGCTTAGATCGGGTTGGGGCGGAGACCCAGTACTTC	CASSLDRVGAETQYF	.	TRBV7-9	15	TRBJ2-5
TGTGCCAGCAGCTTAAACAGGGGGGGAACTGAAGCTTTCTTT	CASSLNRGGTEAFF	TRBD1	TRBV7-8	14	TRBJ1-1
TGTGCCAGCAGCTTAGCGAGGTACGAGCAGTACTTC	CASSLARYEQYF	.	TRBV7-8	12	TRBJ2-7
TGTGCCAGCTCACTTCTAGCCTCCCAAGAGACCCAGTACTTC	CASSLLASQETQYF	.	TRBV18	14	TRBJ2-5
TGTGCCAGCAGCTTAGACGCAGGGGGCTCTAACACCGGGGAGCTGTTTTTT	CASSLDAGGSNTGELFF	TRBD1	TRBV11-2	17	TRBJ2-2
TGTGCCAGCAGCCTGGGGGCAGGGGATAGTGAAAAACTGTTTTTT	CASSLGAGDSEKLFF	.	TRBV7-2	15	TRBJ1-4
TGTGCCAGCTACCTGATCGGTCCTCCAGATACGCAGTATTTT	CASYLIGPPDTQYF	.	TRBV5-6	14	TRBJ2-3